The source of this TCR beta chain is a study of blood T cells in healthy people across ages. Turning to this clonotype: Its antigen is as yet unknown.

With a J-beta primer mix and a sample-barcoded 5' primer, a second PCR ran about 7 to 11 cycles. TCRdb processed the 5' RACE reads anew with MiXCR; each CDR3 protein has one entry. This sample yields hundreds of thousands of distinct CDR3 sequences, of which more than 50% are seen a single time; around 24% belongs to the top ten. The CDR3 has 14 residues. Germline assignment: CDR1 SNHLY and CDR2 FYNNEI. V was pared by 5 bases and J by 4 bases, with 5 bases of the junction left unmatched. Study-wide results and caveats: Among long-lived donors, naive CD4+ cells were more numerous and diversity higher than in aged donors.

This TCR was recovered from a man aged 40-49 years in good health. The specimen was blood. The genes are TRBV2 and TRBJ1-5, with 7 bases that match TRBD1. The CDR3 is CASSNYRGNQPQHF. CDR3 DNA sequence: TGTGCCAGCAGTAACTACAGGGGTAATCAGCCCCAGCATTTT.